This is a list of T cell receptor beta chains from one sample in a study of shared clonotypes between healthy human individuals. TCRdb's table, derived via immunoSEQ multiplex PCR, lists solely in-frame clones and lacks some. Among around 2,000,000 clones listed, roughly 94% were seen once. Sequenced sample: naive CD4+ T cells sorted from blood. The source of these receptors is a man between 18 and 35 years old in good health. Both conserved end residues are part of each CDR3. The D gene is left open where the match is weak. Rows give clone size only sometimes, using once, few, many, or a class for an expanded clone.

clone_size | j_call | cdr3_length | v_call | d_call | cdr3_nt | cdr3_aa
NA | TRBJ2-7 | 14 | TRBV11-2 | NA | TGTGCCAGCAGCTTAGTGGCCAGGCCCTACGAGCAGTACTTC | CASSLVARPYEQYF
NA | TRBJ1-4 | 15 | TRBV14 | NA | TGTGCCAGCAGCGGTCACAGGGATGGGGGTGAAAAACTGTTTTTT | CASSGHRDGGEKLFF
NA | TRBJ2-2 | 15 | TRBV28 | TRBD2 | TGTGCCAGCTCCGAACTAGCGGGACAGACCGGGGAGCTGTTTTTT | CASSELAGQTGELFF
few | TRBJ1-1 | 12 | TRBV2 | TRBD1 | TGTGCCAGCGGGACAGGGTACACTGAAGCTTTCTTT | CASGTGYTEAFF
NA | TRBJ1-2 | 13 | TRBV7-9 | NA | TGTGCCAGCAGCCCCGGGACGGCGTTTGGCTACACCTTC | CASSPGTAFGYTF
once | TRBJ2-1 | 13 | TRBV18 | NA | TGTGCCAGCTCATCAACCAACTACAATGAGCAGTTCTTC | CASSSTNYNEQFF
NA | TRBJ2-7 | 12 | TRBV30 | TRBD2 | TGTGCCTGGAAACTAGCGGGAGGGAAACAGTACTTC | CAWKLAGGKQYF
NA | TRBJ1-3 | 13 | TRBV30 | TRBD1 | TGTGCCTGGAGCACAGGGGCTGGAAACACCATATATTTT | CAWSTGAGNTIYF
NA | TRBJ2-2 | 16 | TRBV7-9 | NA | TGTGCCAGCAGTTCTACTAGTAGTGGCAACACCGGGGAGCTGTTTTTT | CASSSTSSGNTGELFF
NA | TRBJ1-1 | 16 | TRBV11-2 | NA | TGTGCCAGCGGATTAGTTCGGGGGCCGTTAAACACTGAAGCTTTCTTT | CASGLVRGPLNTEAFF
NA | TRBJ2-2 | 14 | TRBV5-1 | NA | TGCGCCAGCAGCTTGAACGCGAACACCGGGGAGCTGTTTTTT | CASSLNANTGELFF
NA | TRBJ2-5 | 14 | TRBV7-2 | NA | TGTGCCAGCAGCTCGGGGGATAGGCGGGAGACCCAGTACTTC | CASSSGDRRETQYF
NA | TRBJ2-7 | 15 | TRBV2 | TRBD1 | TGTGCCAGCAGAGTAGGGACAGGGCCCTCCTACGAGCAGTACTTC | CASRVGTGPSYEQYF
NA | TRBJ2-7 | 16 | TRBV4-1 | NA | TGCGCCAGCAGCCCCCGGTCGACGGGAGAGACCTACGAGCAGTACTTC | CASSPRSTGETYEQYF
NA | TRBJ1-1 | 15 | TRBV7-3 | NA | TGTGCCAGCAGCCCTCAGGGGCAGGCGAACACTGAAGCTTTCTTT | CASSPQGQANTEAFF
NA | TRBJ1-5 | 14 | TRBV10-3 | TRBD1 | TGTGCCACCTCAAATGGACAGGGCCGTCAGCCCCAGCATTTT | CATSNGQGRQPQHF
NA | TRBJ1-2 | 14 | TRBV2 | NA | TGTGCCAGCAGTGAAGGGGGGACCCCCTATGGCTACACCTTC | CASSEGGTPYGYTF
NA | TRBJ1-5 | 16 | TRBV19 | NA | TGTGCCAGTAGTATAACGTCAGTTTATAGCAATCAGCCCCAGCATTTT | CASSITSVYSNQPQHF
NA | TRBJ1-2 | 13 | TRBV6-1 | NA | TGTGCCAGCAGTCCAGACTCCATTTATGGCTACACCTTC | CASSPDSIYGYTF
NA | TRBJ2-3 | 18 | TRBV7-9 | NA | TGTGCCAGCAACCGGGCTACTTCCTCTCCTGCTAGCACAGATACGCAGTATTTT | CASNRATSSPASTDTQYF
NA | TRBJ2-1 | 15 | TRBV27 | NA | TGTGCCAGCTGGGAAGGGGGGGGCTCCTACAATGAGCAGTTCTTC | CASWEGGGSYNEQFF
many | TRBJ2-7 | 14 | TRBV9 | NA | TGTGCCAGCAGCGTAGGGGTCGACAACTACGAGCAGTACTTC | CASSVGVDNYEQYF
NA | TRBJ2-1 | 16 | TRBV6-1 | NA | TGTGCCAGCAGTGAAGGGAGCAAGGGCTTCTACAATGAGCAGTTCTTC | CASSEGSKGFYNEQFF
NA | TRBJ2-3 | 11 | TRBV20-1 | NA | TGCAGTGCTAGGCTACCCGATACGCAGTATTTT | CSARLPDTQYF
NA | TRBJ2-7 | 16 | TRBV15 | TRBD1 | TGTGCCACCAGCAGCACGAGATCGGGACAGATCTACGAGCAGTACTTC | CATSSTRSGQIYEQYF
once | TRBJ2-3 | 14 | TRBV5-1 | NA | TGCGCCAGCAGCTTAGGCGGCAGCACAGATACGCAGTATTTT | CASSLGGSTDTQYF
few | TRBJ2-3 | 15 | TRBV4-1 | TRBD1 | TGCGCCAGCAGCCAGGAAAGGACAGGCGCAGATACGCAGTATTTT | CASSQERTGADTQYF
NA | TRBJ1-6 | 15 | TRBV5-1 | NA | TGCGCCAGCAGCCCCACTTTTGGGTCGAATTCACCCCTCCACTTT | CASSPTFGSNSPLHF
NA | TRBJ1-2 | 10 | TRBV21-1 | NA | TGTGCCAGCAGCAAAGCTGGCTACACCTTC | CASSKAGYTF
NA | TRBJ1-5 | 15 | TRBV28 | NA | TGTGCCAGCAGTCCGGGTTCTAATAGCAATCAGCCCCAGCATTTT | CASSPGSNSNQPQHF
NA | TRBJ1-1 | 14 | TRBV7-9 | NA | TGTGCCAGCAGCTTAGATTTAGGGTCTGCTGAAGCTTTCTTT | CASSLDLGSAEAFF
NA | TRBJ2-7 | 15 | TRBV7-2 | NA | TGTGCCAGCAGCTCCTCTGACAAACTCTCCTACGAGCAGTACTTC | CASSSSDKLSYEQYF
NA | TRBJ1-5 | 19 | TRBV15 | NA | TGTGCCACCAGCGAGCGCAGGGCGCTGCTAGTTAAGGGCAATCAGCCCCAGCATTTT | CATSERRALLVKGNQPQHF
NA | TRBJ2-2 | 19 | TRBV9 | TRBD2 | TGTGCCAGCAGTCATAGGACTAGCGGGAGGGCCACGTACACCGGGGAGCTGTTTTTT | CASSHRTSGRATYTGELFF
NA | TRBJ1-2 | 13 | TRBV5-6 | NA | TGTGCCAGCAGCTTGAGAGTCGCGGTTGGAGGTACCTTC | CASSLRVAVGGTF
NA | TRBJ1-2 | 13 | TRBV7-2 | TRBD1 | TGTGCCAGCAGCCGAACAGGGGAGCGTGGCTACACCTTC | CASSRTGERGYTF
NA | TRBJ2-2 | 16 | TRBV2 | TRBD2 | TGTGCCAGCATTCCGACTAGCGGGGGGAACACCGGGGAGCTGTTTTTT | CASIPTSGGNTGELFF
once | TRBJ2-7 | 15 | TRBV7-6 | TRBD1 | TGTGCCAGCAGCCGCGGACAGGAACTTTCCTACGAGCAGTACTTC | CASSRGQELSYEQYF
NA | TRBJ2-1 | 16 | TRBV6-1 | NA | TGTGCCAGCAGTGACCAGCTCCCGGCGACGTCCAATGAGCAGTTCTTC | CASSDQLPATSNEQFF
NA | TRBJ2-2 | 17 | TRBV10-1 | NA | TGCGCCAGCAGTGAGTCGGAGATGACAGGACCCACCGGGGAGCTGTTTTTT | CASSESEMTGPTGELFF
NA | TRBJ1-2 | 15 | TRBV5-6 | TRBD1 | TGTGCCAGCAGCTCCGAGCTCCAGGGGGCGTATGGCTACACCTTC | CASSSELQGAYGYTF
NA | TRBJ1-4 | 16 | TRBV5-1 | NA | TGCGCCAGCAGCTTAGACCCAACTGCAACTAATGAAAAACTGTTTTTT | CASSLDPTATNEKLFF
NA | TRBJ2-1 | 12 | TRBV7-6 | NA | TGTGCCAGCAGCTTAAGTGGGTATGAGCAGTTCTTC | CASSLSGYEQFF
NA | TRBJ1-5 | 14 | TRBV10-3 | NA | TGTGCCATCAGTCCGGGGAATAGCAATCAGCCCCAGCATTTT | CAISPGNSNQPQHF
once | TRBJ2-6 | 15 | TRBV4-3 | NA | TGCGCCAGCAGCCAAGAGCTCTCTGGGGCCAACGTCCTGACTTTC | CASSQELSGANVLTF
NA | TRBJ1-2 | 13 | TRBV2 | NA | TGTGCCGGCAGTGACCAGACGGCTTATGGCTACACCTTC | CAGSDQTAYGYTF
once | TRBJ2-7 | 14 | TRBV6-5 | NA | TGTGCCAGCAAAACCCCGGGGCCATTTTACGAGCAGTACTTC | CASKTPGPFYEQYF
NA | TRBJ1-2 | 11 | TRBV6-1 | NA | TGTGCCATCACGGGCAGCGCGGGCTACACCTTC | CAITGSAGYTF
NA | TRBJ2-7 | 18 | TRBV27 | TRBD1 | TGTGCCAGCAGGCCCGGGACAGGGCCACCGGGACCCTCCTACGAGCAGTACTTC | CASRPGTGPPGPSYEQYF
once | TRBJ2-7 | 16 | TRBV5-4 | TRBD2 | TGTGCCAGCAGCTGGGGCCGGGGGGGTGGCTCCTACGAGCAGTACTTC | CASSWGRGGGSYEQYF
once | TRBJ1-5 | 14 | TRBV28 | NA | TGTGCCAGCAGTTTCTTCCCCAAGAGCCAGCCCCAGCATTTT | CASSFFPKSQPQHF